This TCR beta chain was recorded in a study of glioma-infiltrating T cells. Study observations and caveats: Above-expected tissue-blood divergence occurred in all gliomas, most in low-grade ones.

The CDR3 totals 13 residues. Germline V lookup: CDR1 KGHDR, CDR2 SFDVKD. Unmatched junction bases numbered 6, after V lost 7 bases and J lost 6 bases. This clonotype was seen many times. Its antigen is still unknown. Amplification of TCR alpha and beta CDR3 regions from RNA used iRepertoire nested multiplex PCR. TCRdb recomputed calls from the multiplex PCR reads with MiXCR, one row per CDR3 protein. The sample records about 130,000 distinct CDR3 sequences, roughly 25% being singletons. This receptor was taken from a human donor with low-grade glioma or glioblastoma, undergoing nonglioma brain surgery, or in good health (not recorded which). The sequencing sample was made of glioma tissue, nonneoplastic brain tissue, or PBMCs (not recorded which). The chain combines TRBV24-1 with TRBJ2-7; 9 bases are a match to TRBD1. The CDR3 nucleotides read TGTGCCACCAGCCCGGGACAGGGCCCCGAGCAGTACTTC. It specifies CATSPGQGPEQYF.